Listed below are T cell receptor beta chains from one sample, sequenced in a study of molecular identifiers for immune sequencing clone quantification. In TCRdb, the PCR reads were re-called with MiXCR into one record per CDR3 protein. The repertoire includes approximately 500,000 distinct CDR3 sequences, around 25% of them detected once, and under 0.85% sits in the top ten. Material: naive CD8+ T cells from blood, with Jurkat cell RNA spiked in. Every receptor here comes from a human donor in good health. Some libraries in this study had Jurkat cell RNA spiked in. Each CDR3 is given with its conserved first and last residue. The D gene is left open where the match is weak. Not every row has a clone size; where given, it reads once, few, many or a size class.

CASTLGSTYEQYF,TGTGCCAGCACCCTGGGCAGCACCTACGAGCAGTACTTC,TRBV13,many,TRBJ2-7,NA
CASRARDRGYEQYF,TGTGCCAGTAGAGCCCGGGACAGGGGATACGAGCAGTACTTC,TRBV19,NA,TRBJ2-7,TRBD1
CASSDPRRASGNTIYF,TGTGCCAGCAGTGATCCCCGCAGGGCATCTGGAAACACCATATATTTT,TRBV6-1,NA,TRBJ1-3,NA
CASSPSPHEQFF,TGTGCCAGCAGCCCTTCGCCCCATGAGCAGTTCTTC,TRBV9,many,TRBJ2-1,NA
CASSSTAILNTEAFF,TGTGCCAGCAGTTCCACCGCGATCTTGAACACTGAAGCTTTCTTT,TRBV6-5,many,TRBJ1-1,NA
CASSETLAQVATNEKLFF,TGTGCCAGCAGTGAGACACTAGCCCAGGTTGCAACTAATGAAAAACTGTTTTTT,TRBV6-1,NA,TRBJ1-4,NA
CSVGGGFEQYF,TGCAGCGTTGGTGGAGGGTTCGAGCAGTACTTC,TRBV29-1,few,TRBJ2-7,NA
CASSQYQDQPQHF,TGTGCCAGCAGCCAATACCAGGATCAGCCCCAGCATTTT,TRBV16,few,TRBJ1-5,NA
CASSTDANTEAFF,TGTGCCAGCAGCACGGATGCGAACACTGAAGCTTTCTTT,TRBV9,many,TRBJ1-1,NA
CASSSSTGIYEQYF,TGTGCCAGCAGCTCAAGCACAGGGATCTACGAGCAGTACTTC,TRBV7-2,NA,TRBJ2-7,NA
CASSPRPGANVLTF,TGTGCCAGCAGCCCGCGCCCTGGGGCCAACGTCCTGACTTTC,TRBV5-6,NA,TRBJ2-6,NA
CASSQDGEGRLGDTQYF,TGCGCCAGCAGCCAAGATGGGGAGGGGCGTTTGGGGGATACGCAGTATTTT,TRBV4-1,NA,TRBJ2-3,TRBD2
CASSLVASGGGADTQYF,TGTGCCAGCAGCTTAGTAGCCAGCGGGGGGGGTGCAGATACGCAGTATTTT,TRBV11-2,NA,TRBJ2-3,TRBD2
CASSLSGGSHSSGANVLTF,TGTGCCAGCAGTTTATCCGGGGGCTCACATAGCTCTGGGGCCAACGTCCTGACTTTC,TRBV28,many,TRBJ2-6,NA
CASSQRTGGVSSPLHF,TGCGCCAGCAGCCAAAGGACAGGAGGGGTGAGTTCACCCCTCCACTTT,TRBV4-1,few,TRBJ1-6,TRBD1
CASSGTSVYSSTDTQYF,TGTGCCAGCAGCGGGACTAGCGTCTACTCTAGCACAGATACGCAGTATTTT,TRBV9,many,TRBJ2-3,TRBD2
CASTLWDSPKDF,TGTGCCAGCACCCTATGGGACAGCCCAAAGGACTTC,TRBV12-3/TRBV12-4,few,TRBJ2-7,TRBD1
CSVEDGQSYEQYF,TGCAGCGTTGAAGACGGACAGTCCTACGAGCAGTACTTC,TRBV29-1,few,TRBJ2-7,NA
CASSLVTGTDTDTQYF,TGTGCCAGCAGCTTAGTTACAGGCACGGACACAGATACGCAGTATTTT,TRBV7-9,few,TRBJ2-3,NA
CASSLEETGLNSPLHF,TGTGCCAGCAGCTTGGAGGAGACGGGACTCAATTCACCCCTCCACTTT,TRBV5-4,NA,TRBJ1-6,NA
CASSLKGITTGELFF,TGTGCCAGCAGCTTGAAGGGTATTACCACCGGGGAGCTGTTTTTT,TRBV13,NA,TRBJ2-2,NA
CASSELSGGSHEQYF,TGTGCCAGCAGCGAACTGTCTGGGGGGAGCCACGAGCAGTACTTC,TRBV2,NA,TRBJ2-7,NA
CASTFTGLGDTQYF,TGTGCCAGCACTTTTACGGGACTTGGAGATACGCAGTATTTT,TRBV6-2/TRBV6-3,NA,TRBJ2-3,NA
CASSLGLASYEQYF,TGTGCCAGCAGCTTGGGACTAGCGAGCTACGAGCAGTACTTC,TRBV5-8,many,TRBJ2-7,TRBD2
CASSSEEYEQYF,TGTGCCAGCAGCTCAGAAGAGTACGAGCAGTACTTC,TRBV7-9,many,TRBJ2-7,NA
CASSQSPLAGGHGTDTQYF,TGCGCCAGCAGCCAATCCCCCCTAGCGGGAGGGCACGGCACAGATACGCAGTATTTT,TRBV4-3,NA,TRBJ2-3,TRBD2
CATSRAQGGTGNTIYF,TGTGCCACCAGCAGAGCCCAGGGGGGGACTGGAAACACCATATATTTT,TRBV15,few,TRBJ1-3,TRBD1
CASRPGGGSTEAFF,TGTGCCAGCAGGCCTGGGGGCGGAAGCACTGAAGCTTTCTTT,TRBV6-5,many,TRBJ1-1,NA
CASSPSPGGNEKLFF,TGTGCCAGCTCACCAAGTCCAGGGGGGAATGAAAAACTGTTTTTT,TRBV18,NA,TRBJ1-4,TRBD1
CASSQVPGQGEETQYF,TGCGCCAGCAGCCAAGTCCCGGGACAGGGGGAAGAGACCCAGTACTTC,TRBV4-1,many,TRBJ2-5,TRBD1
CASSDGTDSNQPQHF,TGTGCCAGCAGCGACGGGACGGACAGCAATCAGCCCCAGCATTTT,TRBV9,NA,TRBJ1-5,NA
CASSQVFKGRFSYEQYF,TGCGCCAGCAGCCAAGTGTTCAAGGGCAGATTCTCCTACGAGCAGTACTTC,TRBV4-1,NA,TRBJ2-7,NA
CASSPLSPGGSNYGYTF,TGTGCCAGCAGTCCACTCTCTCCCGGGGGATCCAACTATGGCTACACCTTC,TRBV27,NA,TRBJ1-2,NA
CASSQEPGPQGTQYF,TGTGCCAGCAGCCAAGAGCCGGGACCCCAAGGGACCCAGTACTTC,TRBV14,NA,TRBJ2-5,NA
CASSPSGLAGDKYF,TGTGCCAGCAGCCCGTCGGGACTAGCGGGGGATAAGTACTTC,TRBV5-3,NA,TRBJ2-7,TRBD2
CASGLGLDTQYF,TGTGCCAGCGGGTTGGGTCTAGATACGCAGTATTTT,TRBV6-2/TRBV6-3,NA,TRBJ2-3,NA
CASSSRLGGGWADTQYF,TGTGCCAGCAGCTCCCGACTCGGCGGGGGGTGGGCAGATACGCAGTATTTT,TRBV7-6,many,TRBJ2-3,TRBD2
CASSQDETAYGYTF,TGCGCCAGCAGCCAAGACGAGACAGCCTATGGCTACACCTTC,TRBV4-1,few,TRBJ1-2,NA
CAWSPFLDYEQYF,TGTGCCTGGAGCCCTTTCTTGGACTACGAGCAGTACTTC,TRBV30,few,TRBJ2-7,NA
CASSDRVSSYNEQFF,TGTGCCAGTAGTGATCGGGTGAGCTCCTACAATGAGCAGTTCTTC,TRBV19,few,TRBJ2-1,NA
CASSTQDRYSNQPQHF,TGTGCCAGCAGCACCCAAGACCGGTATAGCAATCAGCCCCAGCATTTT,TRBV9,many,TRBJ1-5,NA
CASSFNSGDTEAFF,TGTGCCAGCAGTTTCAATAGTGGGGACACTGAAGCTTTCTTT,TRBV12-3/TRBV12-4,few,TRBJ1-1,NA
CASSQDFGTTTDTQYF,TGCGCCAGCAGCCAAGATTTTGGGACGACCACAGATACGCAGTATTTT,TRBV4-1,few,TRBJ2-3,NA
CASSQECPTKITDTQYF,TGTGCCAGCAGCCAAGAATGCCCCACCAAGATCACAGATACGCAGTATTTT,TRBV3-1,NA,TRBJ2-3,NA
CASSQDPLEGTEAFF,TGCGCCAGCAGCCAAGACCCCCTAGAGGGCACTGAAGCTTTCTTT,TRBV4-1,NA,TRBJ1-1,NA
CASSPVVGVRYGYTF,TGTGCCAGCAGCCCCGTGGTAGGGGTACGCTATGGCTACACCTTC,TRBV6-5,few,TRBJ1-2,NA
CARSRTGEGSGPPWPQYF,TGTGCCCGCAGTCGGACAGGGGAAGGGAGCGGTCCCCCGTGGCCGCAGTATTTT,TRBV28,NA,TRBJ2-3,TRBD1
CASSPPTESGQCF,TGTGCCAGCAGTCCCCCGACGGAATCCGGGCAGTGCTTC,TRBV12-3/TRBV12-4,NA,TRBJ2-1,NA